This TCR beta chain was identified in a study of blood T cell repertoires in COVID-19. Sequenced by immunoSEQ multiplex PCR; TCRdb stores in-frame clones only, minus some. This repertoire shows over 90,000 clones, 84% found once; its top ten account for more than 10%. The CDR3 sequence is 15 residues long. The J segment lost 6 bases and the V segment lost 6 bases, leaving 10 bases of the junction unmatched. Germline lookup yields CDR1 MDHEN and CDR2 SYDVKM. Sequenced: peripheral blood. The TCR originated in a human donor in a cohort sampled during active COVID-19. This chain joins TRBV28 and TRBJ1-5; TRBD1 matches 8 bases. CDR3 region: CASRERTGSIQPQHF. CDR3 in DNA: TGTGCCAGCAGAGAGCGGACAGGGTCGATTCAGCCCCAGCATTTT.